This TCR beta chain originates from a study of cytomegalovirus exposure and HLA in healthy donors. The CDR3 contains 15 residues. CDR1 and CDR2 from the germline V gene are MGHRA and YSYEKL. V lost 5 bases and J 0 bases, leaving 10 bases between the germline ends. PCR primers comprised 60 Vbeta and 13 Jbeta primers. TCRdb's table, derived via immunoSEQ multiplex PCR, lists solely in-frame clones and lacks some. This table holds approximately 250,000 clones, 80% to 90% found once. The chain carries TRBV4-1 and TRBJ2-2, with a possible D match to TRBD1 (5 bases). The TCR originated in a girl aged 2 to 10 in good health and CMV-seronegative. The sequencing input was PBMCs. The CDR3 loop is CASSYEGANTGELFF. The CDR3 nucleotides read TGCGCCAGCAGCTATGAAGGGGCGAACACCGGGGAGCTGTTTTTT.